What follows is one TCR beta chain and its context. Per the original data handling: By means of reference gene primer amplification, nucleated cell counts were estimated. Profiling relied on immunoSEQ multiplex PCR, and the TCRdb table lists in-frame clones only, not all of them. For V, J and clone size, that table is used; D and trimming come from the DNA. The data hold a few hundred thousand clones, with around nine tenths observed a single time. This entry belongs to a study of blood T cell repertoires in COVID-19. Study overall: Samples representing acute and convalescent COVID-19 were sourced from the United States, Italy and Spain.

This CDR3 is 12 amino acids long. The junction had 6 bases not matched to a gene; V was cut back by 5 bases and J by 9 bases. Germline CDR1 and CDR2: SGHAT and FQNNGV. J is TRBJ1-2 and V is TRBV11-2; 7 nucleotides match TRBD1. Sequencing was carried out using peripheral blood. The source of this sequence is a man under 40 with acute or convalescent COVID-19. The CDR3 region is CASSETGRSYTF. The CDR3 DNA is TGTGCCAGCAGCGAGACAGGGAGAAGCTACACCTTC. The variable domain in full, with the rest retrieved from reference TRBV11-2 and TRBJ1-2, is EAGVAQSPRYKIIEKRQSVAFWCNPISGHATLYWYQQILGQGPKLLIQFQNNGVVDDSQLPKDRFSAERLKGVDSTLKIQPAKLEDSAVYLCASSETGRSYTFGSGTRLTVV.